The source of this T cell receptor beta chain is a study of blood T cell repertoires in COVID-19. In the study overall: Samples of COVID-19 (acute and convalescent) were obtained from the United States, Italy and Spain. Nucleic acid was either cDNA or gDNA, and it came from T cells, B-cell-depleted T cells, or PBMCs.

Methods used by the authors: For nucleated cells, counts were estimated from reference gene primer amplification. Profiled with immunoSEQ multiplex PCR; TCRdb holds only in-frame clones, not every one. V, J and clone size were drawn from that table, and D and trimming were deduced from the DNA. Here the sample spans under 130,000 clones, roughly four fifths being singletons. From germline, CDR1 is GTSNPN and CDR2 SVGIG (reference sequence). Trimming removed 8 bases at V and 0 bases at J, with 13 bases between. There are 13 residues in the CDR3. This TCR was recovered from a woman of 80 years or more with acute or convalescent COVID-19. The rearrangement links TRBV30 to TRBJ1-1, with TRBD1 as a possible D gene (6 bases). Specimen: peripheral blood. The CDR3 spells CARHRAVNTEAFF. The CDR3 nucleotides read TGTGCCCGCCACAGGGCCGTGAACACTGAAGCTTTCTTT. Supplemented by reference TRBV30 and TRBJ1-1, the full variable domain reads SQTIHQWPATLVQPVGSPLSLECTVEGTSNPNLYWYRQAAGRGLQLLFYSVGIGQISSEVPQNLSASRPQDRQFILSSKKLLLSDSGFYLCARHRAVNTEAFFGQGTRLTVV.